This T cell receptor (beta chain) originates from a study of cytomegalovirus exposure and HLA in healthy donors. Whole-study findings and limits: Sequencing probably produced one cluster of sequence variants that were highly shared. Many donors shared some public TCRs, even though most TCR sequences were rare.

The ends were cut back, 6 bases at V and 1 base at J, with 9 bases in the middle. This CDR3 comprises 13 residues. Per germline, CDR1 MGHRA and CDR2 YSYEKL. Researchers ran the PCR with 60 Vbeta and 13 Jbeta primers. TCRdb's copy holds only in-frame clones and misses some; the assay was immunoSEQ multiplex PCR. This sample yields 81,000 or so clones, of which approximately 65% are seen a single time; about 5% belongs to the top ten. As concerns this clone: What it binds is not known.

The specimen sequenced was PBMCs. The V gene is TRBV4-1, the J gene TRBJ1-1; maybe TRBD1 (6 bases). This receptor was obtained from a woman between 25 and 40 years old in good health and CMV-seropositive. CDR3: CASRFRGNTEAFF. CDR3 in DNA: TGCGCCAGCAGGTTCAGGGGGAACACTGAAGCTTTCTTT.